These T cell receptor beta chains were read from a single sample in a study of blood T cell repertoires in COVID-19. Libraries were prepared by immunoSEQ multiplex PCR; TCRdb keeps only in-frame clonotypes and omits some of them. The sample includes around 170,000 clones, about 77% of them seen just once. Sequenced: peripheral blood. The receptors were sampled from a woman of 80 years or more with acute or convalescent COVID-19. Each CDR3 is given with its conserved first and last residue. D genes are given only for firm matches. Clone size appears in some rows only: once, few, many, or a class for an expanded clone.

CASSIRQGGEQFF	TGTGCCAGCAGCATAAGACAGGGGGGTGAGCAGTTCTTC	TRBV7-2	TRBJ2-1	.	TRBD1
CASSLGIVSGDNNEQFF	TGCGCCAGCAGCCTCGGAATTGTTAGCGGGGACAACAATGAGCAGTTCTTC	TRBV4-1	TRBJ2-1	few	TRBD2
CASRAQGGSAEQYF	TGTGCCAGCAGGGCCCAGGGAGGGTCGGCCGAGCAGTACTTC	TRBV6-5	TRBJ2-7	once	TRBD2
CASSVGGGAGGEQFF	TGTGCCAGCAGTGTAGGCGGCGGAGCGGGAGGTGAGCAGTTCTTC	TRBV2	TRBJ2-1	.	TRBD2
CASSSGQGGSEAFF	TGTGCCAGCAGTTCGGGACAGGGAGGTTCTGAAGCTTTCTTT	TRBV28	TRBJ1-1	.	TRBD1
CASSLQSNYGYTF	TGTGCCAGCAGTTTGCAGTCTAACTATGGCTACACCTTC	TRBV12-3/TRBV12-4	TRBJ1-2	few	.
CASSLAGESYEQYF	TGTGCCAGCAGTCTAGCGGGGGAGAGCTACGAGCAGTACTTC	TRBV6-6	TRBJ2-7	.	TRBD2
CASSPRGQGGYEQYF	TGTGCCAGCAGCCCCAGAGGCCAGGGAGGCTACGAGCAGTACTTC	TRBV11-2	TRBJ2-7	.	.
CASSSVSDGEHTF	TGTGCCAGCAGTTCAGTATCGGACGGGGAGCACACCTTC	TRBV28	TRBJ1-2	.	.
CASSEAETRGETQYF	TGTGCCAGCAGTGAAGCAGAAACAAGGGGAGAGACCCAGTACTTC	TRBV2	TRBJ2-5	.	.
CSVGAGGPDTQYF	TGCAGCGTCGGGGCGGGAGGGCCAGATACGCAGTATTTT	TRBV29-1	TRBJ2-3	.	TRBD2
CASGALAGHYNEQFF	TGTGCCAGCGGAGCTTTAGCGGGTCACTACAATGAGCAGTTCTTC	TRBV27	TRBJ2-1	.	TRBD2
CASSYLRRSSYEQYF	TGTGCCAGCAGTTACCTCCGGCGGAGCTCCTACGAGCAGTACTTC	TRBV6-2/TRBV6-3	TRBJ2-7	.	.
CASSDGQGREAFF	TGCGCCAGCAGCGATGGACAGGGGAGAGAAGCTTTCTTT	TRBV10-1	TRBJ1-1	.	TRBD1
CASSLGQGLDTQYF	TGCGCCAGCAGCTTGGGGCAGGGGTTAGATACGCAGTATTTT	TRBV5-1	TRBJ2-3	.	.
CASSFLAGGFNTGELFF	TGTGCCAGCAGTTTTTTAGCGGGAGGGTTTAACACCGGGGAGCTGTTTTTT	TRBV27	TRBJ2-2	.	TRBD2
CASSLSGQGAYEQYF	TGTGCCAGCAGTTTATCGGGACAGGGGGCCTACGAGCAGTACTTC	TRBV27	TRBJ2-7	.	TRBD1
CASSLLRAPYEQYF	TGTGCCAGCAGTTTATTGAGGGCCCCCTACGAGCAGTACTTC	TRBV28	TRBJ2-7	.	.
CASSYTDRVGGYTF	TGTGCCAGCAGTTACACTGACAGGGTTGGGGGCTACACCTTC	TRBV6-6	TRBJ1-2	.	TRBD1
CASRSDRGRSYNEQFF	TGTGCCAGCAGATCAGACAGGGGGCGGTCCTACAATGAGCAGTTCTTC	TRBV28	TRBJ2-1	.	TRBD1
CASLGADFYEQYF	TGTGCCAGCCTAGGGGCGGATTTCTACGAGCAGTACTTC	TRBV28	TRBJ2-7	once	.
CASSERDRGRNEQFF	TGTGCCAGCAGTGAACGGGACAGGGGGCGTAATGAGCAGTTCTTC	TRBV6-1	TRBJ2-1	.	TRBD1
CASSLREVQHF	TGTGCCAGCAGTTTACGGGAGGTCCAGCATTTT	TRBV28	TRBJ1-5	.	.
CASSSNPQGWDSPLHF	TGCGCCAGCAGCTCTAACCCACAGGGTTGGGATTCACCCCTCCACTTT	TRBV5-1	TRBJ1-6	.	.
CASSQSGAPRSYQPENGYTF	TGCGCCAGCAGTCAATCTGGTGCCCCCCGGAGCTACCAACCCGAGAATGGCTACACCTTC	TRBV23-1	TRBJ1-2	.	.
CASSQAGTAGNTIYF	TGCGCCAGCAGCCAAGCCGGGACTGCAGGAAACACCATATATTTT	TRBV4-1	TRBJ1-3	.	.
CASREQEFDGYTF	TGTGCCAGCAGGGAACAGGAGTTCGATGGCTACACCTTC	TRBV12-3/TRBV12-4	TRBJ1-2	.	.
CASMTLLPTPYEQYF	TGTGCCAGCATGACATTGCTCCCTACTCCCTACGAGCAGTACTTC	TRBV6-5	TRBJ2-7	.	.
CASSPAAGANVLTF	TGTGCCAGCTCACCGGCTGCTGGGGCCAACGTCCTGACTTTC	TRBV18	TRBJ2-6	.	.
CATSDPGWGYTF	TGTGCCACCAGTGATCCAGGGTGGGGCTACACCTTC	TRBV24-1	TRBJ1-2	.	.
CAWRMTAGSPLHF	TGTGCCTGGAGGATGACAGCCGGTTCACCCCTCCACTTT	TRBV30	TRBJ1-6	few	.
CASSVDVSGTGLTEAFF	TGTGCCAGTAGTGTCGACGTTTCCGGGACAGGGCTAACTGAAGCTTTCTTT	TRBV19	TRBJ1-1	.	TRBD1
CASSTSGVYTGELFF	TGTGCCAGTAGTACCTCGGGGGTCTACACCGGGGAGCTGTTTTTT	TRBV19	TRBJ2-2	.	.
CASGPRGTDTQYF	TGTGCCAGCGGGCCCCGAGGCACAGATACGCAGTATTTT	TRBV12-3/TRBV12-4	TRBJ2-3	.	.
CASRPTGNTEAFF	TGCGCCAGCAGACCGACAGGGAACACTGAAGCTTTCTTT	TRBV5-1	TRBJ1-1	.	.
CASSLDRNQPQHF	TGTGCCAGCAGTTTAGATCGGAATCAGCCCCAGCATTTT	TRBV12-3/TRBV12-4	TRBJ1-5	.	.
CATSRDFRPGVDGYTF	TGTGCCACCAGCAGAGATTTCCGGCCAGGCGTAGATGGCTACACCTTC	TRBV15	TRBJ1-2	.	.
CASSLPGLNEKLFF	TGTGCCAGCAGCCTTCCGGGACTAAATGAAAAACTGTTTTTT	TRBV5-4	TRBJ1-4	.	.
CASSLDVAAGNSPLHF	TGTGCCAGCAGCTTAGATGTGGCAGCGGGGAATTCACCCCTCCACTTT	TRBV7-8	TRBJ1-6	.	.
CASSPGLVGHEQFF	TGCGCCAGCAGCCCCGGACTAGTCGGACATGAGCAGTTCTTC	TRBV5-1	TRBJ2-1	few	TRBD2